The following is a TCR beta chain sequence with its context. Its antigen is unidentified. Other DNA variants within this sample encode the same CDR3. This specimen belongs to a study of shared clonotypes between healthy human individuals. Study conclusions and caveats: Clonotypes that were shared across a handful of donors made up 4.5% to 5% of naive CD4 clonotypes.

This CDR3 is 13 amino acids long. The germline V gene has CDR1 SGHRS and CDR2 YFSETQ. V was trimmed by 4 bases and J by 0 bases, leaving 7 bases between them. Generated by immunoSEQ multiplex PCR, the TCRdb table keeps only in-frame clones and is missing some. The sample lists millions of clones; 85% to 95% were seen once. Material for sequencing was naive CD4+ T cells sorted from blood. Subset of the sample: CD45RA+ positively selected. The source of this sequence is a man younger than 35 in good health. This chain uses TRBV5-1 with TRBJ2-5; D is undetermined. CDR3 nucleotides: TGCGCCAGCAGCCCCGACAACCAAGAGACCCAGTACTTC. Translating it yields CASSPDNQETQYF. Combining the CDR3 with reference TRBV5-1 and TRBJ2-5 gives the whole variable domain KAGVTQTPRYLIKTRGQQVTLSCSPISGHRSVSWYQQTPGQGLQFLFEYFSETQRNKGNFPGRFSGRQFSNSRSEMNVSTLELGDSALYLCASSPDNQETQYFGPGTRLLVL.